What follows is one T cell receptor beta chain and its context. This CDR3 spans 15 amino acids. Trimming shortened V by 3 bases and J by 4 bases, and 15 bases separated the two germline ends. The germline V gene encodes CDR1 MNHEY and CDR2 SVGAGI. As handled by the study authors: Estimates of nucleated cell counts were drawn from the amplification of reference gene primers. Here immunoSEQ multiplex PCR was the method, and the copy in TCRdb shows in-frame clones only, minus some. V and J calls and clone size come straight from that table; D and trimming were deduced from the DNA. The profile shows about 270,000 clones, around 88% of them singletons. Participants' own reports of clinical history determined their cohort assignment. This sample stems from a study of blood T cell repertoires in COVID-19. About the research overall: COVID-19 samples, acute and convalescent, were from the United States, Italy and Spain. T cells, B-cell-depleted T cells, or PBMCs provided the cDNA or gDNA that served as material.

The sequenced material came from PBMCs or T cells enriched from blood (not recorded which). The gene calls are TRBV6-5 and TRBJ1-2, with no clear D. The origin of this receptor is a woman in her thirties or forties with acute COVID-19. CDR3 loop: CASSYSPTYLYGYTF. Here the CDR3 DNA reads TGTGCCAGCAGTTATAGTCCCACGTACCTCTATGGCTACACCTTC.